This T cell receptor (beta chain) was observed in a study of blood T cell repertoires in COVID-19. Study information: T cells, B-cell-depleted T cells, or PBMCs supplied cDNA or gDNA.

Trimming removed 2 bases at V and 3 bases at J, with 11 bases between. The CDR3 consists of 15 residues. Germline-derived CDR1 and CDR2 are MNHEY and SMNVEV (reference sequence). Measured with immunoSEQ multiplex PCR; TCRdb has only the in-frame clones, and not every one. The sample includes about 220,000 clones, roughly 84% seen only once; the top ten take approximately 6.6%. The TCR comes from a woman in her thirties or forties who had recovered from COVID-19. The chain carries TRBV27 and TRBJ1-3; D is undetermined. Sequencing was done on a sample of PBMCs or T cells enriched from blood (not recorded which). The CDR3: CASSLSGVGGNTIYF. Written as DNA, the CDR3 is TGTGCCAGCAGTTTAAGCGGGGTGGGTGGAAACACCATATATTTT.